The source of this T cell receptor beta chain is a study of T cell repertoires in cytomegalovirus infection. Study overall: A matching HLA type, together with CMV infection, was signaled by public TCR beta signatures. General study findings and limits: Individuals carrying CMV plus the relevant HLA were identified by cumulative frequency of public TCR beta families. In two of eight donors, the top clonotype was HLA-C-restricted CMV-specific.

TCRdb fed the reads into MiXCR, producing one record per CDR3 protein. The sample holds approximately 260,000 distinct CDR3 sequences, over 15% seen once. V lost 8 bases, J lost 6 bases, and 15 bases lay in between. This CDR3 has 13 residues. Germline V lookup: CDR1 MNHNY, CDR2 SVGAGI (reference sequence). This clonotype has a handful of counts. Its matching antigen is unknown. The sequence was obtained from a human donor in good health (CMV status not recorded). Some clones in this sample may be carry-over from other donors' samples. The material sequenced was CD8+ T cells from PBMCs. The chain employs TRBV6-6 and TRBJ2-3, with TRBD2 as a possible D gene (5 bases). Written as DNA, the CDR3 is TGTGCCAGCGTGATGGAGGTATACGATACGCAGTATTTT. Its protein is CASVMEVYDTQYF.